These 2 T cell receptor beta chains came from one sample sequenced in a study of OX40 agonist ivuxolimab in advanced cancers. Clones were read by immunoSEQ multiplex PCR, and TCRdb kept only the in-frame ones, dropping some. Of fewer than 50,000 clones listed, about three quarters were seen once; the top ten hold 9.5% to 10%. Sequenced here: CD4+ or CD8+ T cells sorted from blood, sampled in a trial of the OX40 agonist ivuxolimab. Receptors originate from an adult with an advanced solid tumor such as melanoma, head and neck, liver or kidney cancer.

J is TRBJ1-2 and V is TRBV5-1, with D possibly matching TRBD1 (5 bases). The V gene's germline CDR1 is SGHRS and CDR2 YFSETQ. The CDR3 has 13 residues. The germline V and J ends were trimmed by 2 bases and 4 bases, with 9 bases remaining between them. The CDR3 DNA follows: TGCGCCAGCAGCTTTAGACAGTCCTATGGCTACACCTTC. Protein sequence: CASSFRQSYGYTF.

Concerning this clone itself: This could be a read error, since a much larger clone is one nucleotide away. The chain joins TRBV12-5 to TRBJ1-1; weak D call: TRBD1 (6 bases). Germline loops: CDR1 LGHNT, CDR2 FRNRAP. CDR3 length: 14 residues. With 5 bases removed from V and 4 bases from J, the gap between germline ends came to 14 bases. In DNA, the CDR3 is TGTGCTAGTGGTAGACAGGAAGCGAGCACTGAAGCTTTCTTT. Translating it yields CASGRQEASTEAFF.